This T cell receptor (beta chain) came from a study of lymphopenia after photon versus proton radiotherapy. Germline values: CDR1 SNHLY, CDR2 FYNNEI. The V end lost 7 bases, the J end lost 3 bases, and 13 bases lay between the germline ends. The CDR3 consists of 14 residues. General observations from the study: Photon-treated patients lost naive T cells and TCR diversity; proton-treated stayed stable. Survival link was tested only in deceased patients; proton benefit remains a possibility. In patients who died, overall survival fell as post-nadir TCR diversity dropped more. After the lymphocyte nadir, photon-treated repertoires showed oligoclonal expansion, especially of CD8+ Temra cells.

With regard to this clone: Its antigen remains unknown.

Clones were sequenced by immunoSEQ multiplex PCR, and TCRdb holds only the in-frame ones, with some missing. Of some 4,800 clones in the sample, 70% to 90% were seen once. The sequences come from peripheral blood, collected from a patient treated with photon-based radiotherapy. The chain couples TRBV2 to TRBJ2-1, with D uncertain. This TCR derives from a man aged 30 to 45 with gastric cancer. The CDR3 reads CASIGGMSYNEQFF. Here the CDR3 DNA reads TGTGCCAGCATCGGCGGTATGAGCTACAATGAGCAGTTCTTC.